The entry below gives a single TCR beta chain sequence along with its context. No antigen is known for it. This specimen comes from a study of T cells in Graves' hyperthyroidism and ophthalmopathy. The study's findings and limits: The majority of expanded thyroid clonotypes above 0.001 also appeared in blood.

Absent ophthalmopathy progression within 18 months defined stable Graves' hyperthyroidism. Uncontrolled infection, other autoimmune disease, pregnancy or lactation led to exclusion. Researchers amplified the TCR beta CDR3 regions from RNA transcripts. First-round RT-PCR of the TCR CDR3 relied on the HTBI primer set. TCRdb processed the multiplex PCR reads anew with MiXCR; each CDR3 protein has one entry. Found here are some 510,000 distinct CDR3 sequences, more than 45% of them singletons; the top ten hold 6.5% to 9%. Sequencing was done on a sample of peripheral blood or thyroid tissue (not recorded which). The origin of this receptor is a young woman with Graves' hyperthyroidism.

The CDR3 loop is CASSLVAGTSGNKQYF. The CDR3 bases are TGCGCCAGCAGCTTGGTAGCCGGGACTAGCGGGAACAAGCAGTACTTC. The V call is TRBV5-1, the J call TRBJ2-7, with TRBD2 matching over 13 bases. Trimming removed 0 bases from V and 8 bases from J; junction bases left unmatched: 8. This CDR3 is built from 16 residues. The germline V gene has CDR1 SGHRS and CDR2 YFSETQ.